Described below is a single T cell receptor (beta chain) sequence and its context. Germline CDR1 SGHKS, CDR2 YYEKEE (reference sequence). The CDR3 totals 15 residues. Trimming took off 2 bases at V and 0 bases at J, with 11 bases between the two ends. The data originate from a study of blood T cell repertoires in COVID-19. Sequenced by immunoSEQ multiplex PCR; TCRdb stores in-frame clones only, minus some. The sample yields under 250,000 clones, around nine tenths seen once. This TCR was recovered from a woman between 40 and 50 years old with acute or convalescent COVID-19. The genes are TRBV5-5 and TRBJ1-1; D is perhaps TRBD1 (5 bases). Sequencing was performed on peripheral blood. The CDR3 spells CASSFTTVMNTEAFF. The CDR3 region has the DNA TGTGCCAGCAGCTTTACGACAGTGATGAACACTGAAGCTTTCTTT. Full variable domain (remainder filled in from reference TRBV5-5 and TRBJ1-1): DAGVTQSPTHLIKTRGQQVTLRCSPISGHKSVSWYQQVLGQGPQFIFQYYEKEERGRGNFPDRFSARQFPNYSSELNVNALLLGDSALYLCASSFTTVMNTEAFFGQGTRLTVV.